This TCR beta chain was identified in a study of blood T cell repertoires in COVID-19. Overall study: Acute and convalescent COVID-19 specimens originated in the United States, Italy and Spain. Sample material is recorded as cDNA or gDNA derived from T cells, B-cell-depleted T cells, or PBMCs.

Original handling: Estimation of nucleated cell counts was performed using reference gene primer amplification. Produced via immunoSEQ multiplex PCR; TCRdb's table is partial and in-frame only. Clone size and the V and J calls come from that table; the DNA yielded D and trimming. The repertoire has roughly 86,000 clones, approximately 80% of them found once; the top ten carry around 3.3%. The J segment lost 9 bases and the V segment lost 5 bases, leaving 1 base of the junction unmatched. The CDR3 has 13 amino acids. Germline CDR1 MDHEN, CDR2 SYDVKM. The source material was peripheral blood. The receptor was derived from a man in his forties or fifties with acute or convalescent COVID-19. This chain connects TRBV28 to TRBJ1-6, with 10 bases matching TRBD1. CDR3 amino acids: CASSDRGPSPLHF. CDR3 nucleotides: TGTGCCAGCAGTGACAGGGGGCCTTCACCCCTCCACTTT.